The sequence of this T cell receptor beta chain was determined in a study of blood T cell repertoires in COVID-19. Sequenced by immunoSEQ multiplex PCR; TCRdb stores in-frame clones only, minus some. This sample has 130,000 or so clones; 80% to 90% occur once, and the top ten carry 2.4%. V gave up 4 bases and J gave up 11 bases; unmatched junction bases: 8. CDR1 and CDR2 (germline): MNHEY, SVGAGI. The CDR3 spans 13 residues. This study enrolled people aged about 18 to 100 from around 25 US geographic areas. Participant-reported clinical history was the basis for cohort assignment. This rearrangement joins TRBV6-5 to TRBJ2-3, with 8 positions matching TRBD2. The specimen sequenced was PBMCs or T cells enriched from blood (not recorded which). This TCR was sampled from a man aged 40-55 years with acute COVID-19. CDR3 sequence: CASSLGGGRRQYF. The CDR3 DNA reads as TGTGCCAGCAGTTTGGGCGGGGGGCGAAGGCAGTATTTT.